A selection of T cell receptor beta chains follows, all from one sample in a study of memory B cells and T cells in multiple sclerosis. TCRdb keeps only in-frame clones here, not all; method: immunoSEQ multiplex PCR. The table has around 30,000 clones, 86% seen once; the top ten hold 2% to 3%. Their target antigens are unknown. Sequenced material: PBMCs from blood kept in culture. Receptors originate from a human donor with multiple sclerosis. The CDR3 runs from the conserved cysteine through the conserved F or W.

V gene	J gene	CDR3 protein
TRBV2	TRBJ2-1	CASSEARLILFF
TRBV11-2	TRBJ1-2	CASSLGQSNGYTF
TRBV11-2	TRBJ1-5	CASSSSLNQPQHF
TRBV28	TRBJ2-4	CASSLSPAKNIQYF
TRBV5-6	TRBJ1-5	CASSWGQGGWNQPQHF
TRBV10-3	TRBJ1-4	CAISAHTGTGGGDEKLFF
TRBV19	TRBJ2-2	CASTQQGNTGELFF
TRBV10-3	TRBJ1-1	CAIATGTEYEAFF
TRBV2	TRBJ1-2	CASSTGYGYTF
TRBV5-1	TRBJ1-6	CASSFRHTGIPATPSSPLHF
TRBV5-6	TRBJ2-2	CASSPSEGRGTGELFF
TRBV15	TRBJ1-1	CATNQAGTGDTEAFF
TRBV27	TRBJ1-1	CASSLNAWGGGTEAFF
TRBV9	TRBJ1-1	CASSPFTGRNTEAFF
TRBV2	TRBJ2-3	CAIPRETRDTQYF
TRBV11-2	TRBJ2-7	CASSLRGPSGSYEQYF
TRBV6-5	TRBJ2-7	CASGQGLAYEQYF
TRBV5-4	TRBJ2-1	CASSPKLAVINEQFF
TRBV7-6	TRBJ2-3	CASSLAAGRGTDTQYF
TRBV5-1	TRBJ1-1	CASSANMNTEAFF
TRBV5-1	TRBJ2-7	CASSLDRGGSLFYEQYF
TRBV7-9	TRBJ2-1	CASSVGTGGYEVQFF
TRBV5-4	TRBJ2-3	CASSSDGVLTDTQYF
TRBV27	TRBJ2-1	CASSLSPPRMSWGMEQFF
TRBV5-1	TRBJ2-2	CASSLWYAGGTAGELFF
TRBV30	TRBJ1-2	CAWSRGNRDLSF
TRBV6-5	TRBJ1-3	CASTSYSPGNTIYF
TRBV29-1	TRBJ1-1	CSVSQAVLNTEAFF
TRBV6-1	TRBJ2-1	CASSPGSRNEQFF
TRBV5-4	TRBJ2-7	CASSFAGKRFYEQYF
TRBV10-2	TRBJ1-4	CASDSDGQNEKLFF
TRBV5-4	TRBJ1-1	CASSLDLDRNTEAFF
TRBV11-3	TRBJ2-3	CASSLGFSGSRTDTQYF
TRBV2	TRBJ2-1	CASSAWLAGDGEQFF
TRBV30	TRBJ2-7	CAWGTGTYEQYF
TRBV19	TRBJ1-1	CASSMGQGGGAFF
TRBV28	TRBJ1-1	CASSPLTMDRWNTEAFF